Listed below are T cell receptor beta chains from one sample, sequenced in a study of blood T cell repertoires in COVID-19. Clones were read by immunoSEQ multiplex PCR, and TCRdb kept only the in-frame ones, dropping some. The profile covers roughly 500,000 clones, with 85% to 90% appearing a single time and approximately 1.8% taken by the ten largest. Sequenced material: PBMCs or T cells enriched from blood (not recorded which). Receptors were obtained from a middle-aged woman who had recovered from COVID-19. The CDR3 runs from the conserved cysteine through the conserved F or W. D genes are given only for firm matches. Clone size is shown for a subset of rows, as once, few, many or a class of expanded clone.

v_call	d_call	j_call	clone_size	cdr3_aa	cdr3_nt
TRBV14	.	TRBJ1-2	.	CASSQEWGDVYGYTF	TGTGCCAGCAGCCAAGAATGGGGGGATGTCTATGGCTACACCTTC
TRBV27	TRBD2	TRBJ2-6	.	CASSSRLTSGRIPGANVLTF	TGTGCCAGCAGTTCCCGCTTGACTAGCGGGAGAATTCCTGGGGCCAACGTCCTGACTTTC
TRBV29-1	TRBD1	TRBJ2-5	.	CSVALTGVRETQYF	TGCAGCGTTGCTTTGACAGGGGTAAGAGAGACCCAGTACTTC
TRBV11-3	TRBD1	TRBJ2-7	.	CASSLGGDRGQGYEQYF	TGTGCCAGCAGCTTAGGGGGGGACAGGGGACAAGGCTACGAGCAGTACTTC
TRBV9	TRBD1	TRBJ1-1	.	CASSGETGGGNTEAFF	TGTGCCAGCAGCGGAGAAACAGGGGGTGGGAACACTGAAGCTTTCTTT
TRBV7-9	.	TRBJ2-5	.	CASSPRTFPKTQYF	TGTGCCAGCAGCCCCCGGACTTTTCCGAAGACCCAGTACTTC
TRBV7-9	TRBD2	TRBJ2-1	.	CASQQGEGGEQFF	TGTGCCAGTCAACAAGGGGAGGGAGGTGAGCAGTTCTTC
TRBV4-2	.	TRBJ1-6	.	CASSRDNPRDLSSYNSPLHF	TGTGCCAGCAGCCGAGACAATCCCCGGGACTTAAGCTCCTATAATTCACCCCTCCACTTT
TRBV5-6	TRBD2	TRBJ2-3	.	CASSLTSGTDTQYF	TGTGCCAGCAGCCTGACTAGCGGCACAGATACGCAGTATTTT
TRBV4-3	.	TRBJ2-3	.	CASSQGRDGTQYF	TGCGCCAGCAGCCAAGGGCGGGATGGTACGCAGTATTTT
TRBV5-6	.	TRBJ1-1	.	CASSTRGHYNTEAFF	TGTGCCAGCAGCACCCGCGGGCATTACAACACTGAAGCTTTCTTT
TRBV6-4	.	TRBJ1-5	.	CASSARRQLNQPQHF	TGTGCCAGCAGTGCTCGCCGACAGCTCAATCAGCCCCAGCATTTT
TRBV7-6	TRBD1	TRBJ1-2	.	CASSLETGGSYGYTF	TGTGCCAGCAGCTTAGAGACAGGGGGGAGCTATGGCTACACCTTC
TRBV6-2/TRBV6-3	.	TRBJ2-1	.	CASSYYLASYNEQFF	TGTGCCAGCAGTTATTACCTAGCGAGCTACAATGAGCAGTTCTTC
TRBV27	.	TRBJ2-1	.	CASTPWPQRDEQFF	TGTGCCAGCACCCCCTGGCCCCAGCGCGATGAGCAGTTCTTC
TRBV30	.	TRBJ1-5	once	CAWSVSGNQPQHF	TGTGCCTGGAGTGTATCGGGGAATCAGCCCCAGCATTTT
TRBV11-2	TRBD1	TRBJ1-2	.	CASSSETGSDGYTF	TGTGCCAGCAGCTCCGAGACAGGGTCTGATGGCTACACCTTC
TRBV5-4	.	TRBJ1-1	.	CASSLDGRRGSATEAFF	TGTGCCAGCAGCTTGGACGGTAGGAGGGGTTCGGCCACTGAAGCTTTCTTT
TRBV29-1	.	TRBJ1-2	few	CSVLEGRYGYTF	TGCAGCGTTTTGGAGGGTCGGTATGGCTACACCTTC
TRBV11-2	.	TRBJ1-2	.	CASSSNLGPNYGYTF	TGTGCCAGCAGCTCCAACCTGGGGCCAAACTATGGCTACACCTTC
TRBV7-8	.	TRBJ1-3	.	CASSLAPRSSGNTIYF	TGTGCCAGCAGCTTAGCGCCCCGGAGCTCTGGAAACACCATATATTTT
TRBV19	.	TRBJ1-1	.	CASNPGHGTEAFF	TGTGCCAGTAACCCAGGGCACGGCACTGAAGCTTTCTTT
TRBV9	TRBD2	TRBJ2-7	.	CASSERASGSLFYEQYF	TGTGCCAGCAGTGAAAGGGCTAGCGGGAGTCTTTTCTACGAGCAGTACTTC
TRBV25-1	.	TRBJ1-2	.	CASSGDRSDGYTF	TGTGCCAGCAGCGGCGACAGGTCTGATGGCTACACCTTC
TRBV11-3	.	TRBJ1-2	.	CASSFDRAGYGYTF	TGTGCCAGCAGCTTCGATCGAGCGGGCTATGGCTACACCTTC
TRBV4-1	.	TRBJ2-1	once	CASSQARLGYNEQFF	TGCGCCAGCAGCCAAGCTAGACTAGGATACAATGAGCAGTTCTTC
TRBV9	.	TRBJ1-2	.	CASSGGGLLGYTF	TGTGCCAGCAGCGGAGGGGGTCTCCTTGGCTACACCTTC
TRBV7-2	.	TRBJ2-7	.	CASQQGGGAYEQYF	TGTGCCAGCCAACAGGGTGGGGGCGCCTACGAGCAGTACTTC
TRBV27	.	TRBJ1-1	.	CASSLLGNTEAFF	TGTGCCAGCAGTTTACTCGGGAACACTGAAGCTTTCTTT
TRBV11-2	.	TRBJ2-2	.	CAVAKGIDGELFF	TGTGCCGTCGCCAAGGGGATTGACGGGGAGCTGTTTTTT
TRBV25-1	TRBD2	TRBJ2-3	.	CASSEYWREVYSTDTQYF	TGTGCCAGCAGTGAATATTGGCGGGAGGTTTATTCGACAGATACGCAGTATTTT
TRBV27	.	TRBJ1-5	.	CASSGTGDQPQHF	TGTGCCAGCAGCGGAACAGGAGATCAGCCCCAGCATTTT
TRBV11-2	.	TRBJ2-1	.	CASSLDGSLDEQFF	TGTGCCAGCAGCTTAGACGGGAGTTTGGATGAGCAGTTCTTC
TRBV6-5	.	TRBJ1-3	.	CASSYSKRGPGNTIYF	TGTGCCAGCAGTTACTCGAAGCGAGGTCCTGGAAACACCATATATTTT
TRBV4-3	.	TRBJ2-7	.	CASSKQLPYEQYF	TGCGCCAGCAGCAAGCAACTCCCCTACGAGCAGTACTTC
TRBV12-3/TRBV12-4	.	TRBJ2-7	once	CASSVHRYEQYF	TGTGCCAGCAGCGTACACCGATACGAGCAGTACTTC
TRBV5-5	TRBD1	TRBJ1-4	.	CASSTLTGTGEFF	TGTGCCAGCAGCACTTTAACCGGGACAGGGGAATTTTTT
TRBV15	TRBD1	TRBJ2-7	once	CATSRDLRGYEQYF	TGTGCCACCAGCAGAGATCTCAGGGGGTACGAGCAGTACTTC
TRBV5-1	TRBD2	TRBJ2-3	.	CASSAGTSGDTQYF	TGCGCCAGCAGCGCGGGGACTAGCGGAGATACGCAGTATTTT
TRBV7-9	.	TRBJ1-2	.	CASSLDSTGAYGYTF	TGTGCCAGCAGCTTAGATTCAACAGGAGCATATGGCTACACCTTC
TRBV6-2/TRBV6-3	.	TRBJ1-5	.	CASSFRGSTAQPQHF	TGTGCCAGCAGCTTTCGGGGGTCGACGGCTCAGCCCCAGCATTTT
TRBV4-2	.	TRBJ1-6	.	CASSEAGGNSPLHF	TGTGCCAGCAGTGAAGCCGGGGGTAATTCACCCCTCCACTTT
TRBV12-3/TRBV12-4	.	TRBJ1-1	.	CASSWTLNTEAFF	TGTGCCAGCAGTTGGACTTTGAACACTGAAGCTTTCTTT
TRBV2	TRBD2	TRBJ2-5	once	CASGEGQHGQETQYF	TGTGCCAGCGGGGAGGGCCAGCATGGACAAGAGACCCAGTACTTC
TRBV18	.	TRBJ1-1	.	CASSPIGFGMNTEAFF	TGTGCCAGCTCACCGATTGGGTTCGGGATGAACACTGAAGCTTTCTTT
TRBV5-8	TRBD2	TRBJ2-1	.	CASSLVVVGGRGYNEQFF	TGTGCCAGCAGCTTGGTGGTTGTTGGCGGGAGGGGATACAATGAGCAGTTCTTC
TRBV3-1/TRBV3-2	.	TRBJ2-7	.	CASSRPGTTYEQYF	TGTGCCAGCAGCCGACCCGGGACAACTTACGAGCAGTACTTC